This T cell receptor (beta chain) emerged from a study of blood T cell repertoires in COVID-19. Overall study: From the United States, Italy and Spain came samples of acute and convalescent COVID-19. The cDNA or gDNA used as material had been derived from T cells, B-cell-depleted T cells, or PBMCs.

Deletions cut 3 bases from V and 2 bases from J, with 12 bases between. CDR3 size: 14 residues. Germline values: CDR1 SGHRS, CDR2 YFSETQ. Profiled with immunoSEQ multiplex PCR; TCRdb holds only in-frame clones, not every one. In the table there are under 500,000 clones, about 85% of which are singletons. Participants, roughly 18 to 90 years old, spanned about 26 US areas. The receptor's source is a woman under 30 with acute COVID-19. The chain is built from TRBV5-1 and TRBJ2-7; tentative D call: TRBD1 (6 bases). Sequenced input: PBMCs or T cells enriched from blood (not recorded which). In DNA, the CDR3 is TGCGCCAGCAGCTGGAATGAGGGGGCCTACGAGCAGTACTTC. Protein sequence: CASSWNEGAYEQYF.